This T cell receptor beta chain was recovered during a study of breast tumors, draining lymph nodes, adjacent tissues. Concerning this clonotype itself: Antigen unknown.

Findings of the study overall: That most tumor T cells come from lymph nodes remained unproven. Compared with basal-like, luminal-like tumors shared significantly more repertoire with nontumor tissue.

TCRdb re-called the multiplex PCR reads through MiXCR, storing one row per CDR3 protein. Of about 63,000 distinct CDR3 sequences in the sample, around three fifths were seen once. The CDR3 loop spans 12 amino acids. Germline CDR1 is SGHNT and CDR2 is YYREEE (reference sequence). Trimming left V 4 bases short and J 14 bases short, with 16 bases between. V is TRBV5-4 and J is TRBJ2-1; possibly TRBD1 for D (6 bases). Sequencing used breast tumor tissue. The TCR was taken from a female donor with breast cancer. Some clones in this sample may be carry-over from other donors' samples. CDR3 DNA: TGTGCCAGCAGCAGGGGGTATGCGGAGGAGTTCTTC. The encoded protein is CASSRGYAEEFF.